This section outlines one T cell receptor (beta chain) sequence together with its context. Antigen unknown. The record originates from a study of shared clonotypes between healthy human individuals. CD4+ cells yielded CD45RA+ naive and CD45RA-negative memory subsets. Germline-derived CDR1 and CDR2 are MNHNY and SVGAGI (reference sequence). The CDR3 length is 13 residues. The trim removed 4 bases at V and 11 bases at J, leaving 10 bases unmatched. General study findings and limits: The expectation was that sequencing depth would affect clonotype sharing among donors. On the whole, naive subsets had larger estimated richness than memory subsets had.

The method was immunoSEQ multiplex PCR; TCRdb's version includes in-frame clones alone and lacks a portion of them. The sample yields hundreds of thousands of clones, roughly 95% seen once. The chain employs TRBV6-6 and TRBJ1-1; 7 bases map to TRBD1. The receptor's source is a young woman in good health. Specimen: naive CD4+ T cells sorted from blood. Sample subset: CD45RA+ positively selected. Here the CDR3 reads CASSSFPGGKAFF. CDR3 DNA sequence: TGTGCCAGCAGTTCCTTTCCAGGGGGTAAGGCTTTCTTT.